A selection of T cell receptor beta chains follows, all from one sample in a study of shared clonotypes between healthy human individuals. Profiled with immunoSEQ multiplex PCR; TCRdb holds only in-frame clones, not every one. This sample has some 1,600,000 clones, with 95% to 99% found just once. Source material: naive CD4+ T cells sorted from blood. The receptor set was obtained from a man younger than 45 in good health. Each CDR3 is given with its conserved first and last residue. Each record gives: D gene, V gene, CDR3 protein. A D gene is named only where the DNA matches it firmly.

D gene: -
V gene: TRBV30
CDR3 protein: CALAGSSYNEQFF

D gene: TRBD2
V gene: TRBV9
CDR3 protein: CASSGFSGSYTDTQYF

D gene: -
V gene: TRBV7-2
CDR3 protein: CASSPRGVFFSYNEQFF

D gene: -
V gene: TRBV9
CDR3 protein: CASDRTARYEQYF

D gene: -
V gene: TRBV4-1
CDR3 protein: CASSPVFEGGTDTQYF

D gene: -
V gene: TRBV10-1
CDR3 protein: CASSAVSNQPQHF

D gene: -
V gene: TRBV7-2
CDR3 protein: CASSHMMGEQYF

D gene: -
V gene: TRBV4-1
CDR3 protein: CASSQEETLSYNEQFF

D gene: TRBD2
V gene: TRBV6-1
CDR3 protein: CASKTGLAGEETQYF

D gene: TRBD2
V gene: TRBV5-1
CDR3 protein: CASSLLAGAETQYF

D gene: TRBD1
V gene: TRBV29-1
CDR3 protein: CSAGTTGGEGETQYF

D gene: TRBD1
V gene: TRBV29-1
CDR3 protein: CSGGTGSYEQYF

D gene: TRBD1
V gene: TRBV25-1
CDR3 protein: CASSEPGQGDTEAFF

D gene: -
V gene: TRBV5-5
CDR3 protein: CASSLDLGRPQHF

D gene: -
V gene: TRBV7-3
CDR3 protein: CASSPGLGVAEGYTF

D gene: -
V gene: TRBV5-4
CDR3 protein: CASSSDREGTQYF

D gene: -
V gene: TRBV9
CDR3 protein: CASSALGIGELFF

D gene: -
V gene: TRBV18
CDR3 protein: CASSPSEGLGYTF

D gene: TRBD1
V gene: TRBV28
CDR3 protein: CASSPWDRAHGYTF

D gene: TRBD1
V gene: TRBV5-6
CDR3 protein: CASARGLMGETQYF

D gene: -
V gene: TRBV7-8
CDR3 protein: CASSATVRSSEAFF

D gene: TRBD1
V gene: TRBV6-6
CDR3 protein: CASRTTDREDTQYF

D gene: TRBD1
V gene: TRBV5-6
CDR3 protein: CASSGRGQQETQYF

D gene: TRBD1
V gene: TRBV2
CDR3 protein: CASRPKGQGAYGYTF

D gene: -
V gene: TRBV5-1
CDR3 protein: CASSLLSSGELFF

D gene: -
V gene: TRBV10-3
CDR3 protein: CATLGGSYEQYF

D gene: -
V gene: TRBV2
CDR3 protein: CASSEGGNSNQPQHF

D gene: -
V gene: TRBV19
CDR3 protein: CASSRNRAGLQGNQPQHF

D gene: -
V gene: TRBV18
CDR3 protein: CASSPPGGMSSNQPQHF

D gene: TRBD1
V gene: TRBV11-2
CDR3 protein: CASSVDRGHYEQYF